This TCR beta chain was sequenced during a study of shared clonotypes between healthy human individuals. Study results and caveats: Among four donors, roughly 5% of naive CD4 clonotypes were found in common. The authors expected sequencing depth to affect clonotype sharing among donors.

Sequencing used immunoSEQ multiplex PCR; TCRdb keeps in-frame clones, though not all of them. The table records about 1 million clones, around 76% of them present only once. Of note for this clone: The antigen remains unidentified.

Sequencing was done on a sample of memory CD4+ T cells sorted from blood. The subset was: CD45RA-negative fraction. The receptor's source is a man between 18 and 29 years old in good health.

The CDR3 nucleotides are TGTGCCAGCAGCTTCCTCGATGAGCAGTTCTTC. Residues: CASSFLDEQFF. The chain employs TRBV7-8 and TRBJ2-1; D unclear. The CDR3 is 11 residues long. Germline CDR1 reads SGHVS; CDR2 reads FQNEAQ. V lost 3 bases and J lost 8, with 5 bases in between. The whole variable domain, remainder taken from reference TRBV7-8 and TRBJ2-1, is GAGVSQSPRYKVAKRGQDVALRCDPISGHVSLFWYQQALGQGPEFLTYFQNEAQLDKSGLPSDRFFAERPEGSVSTLKIQRTQQEDSAVYLCASSFLDEQFFGPGTRLTVL.